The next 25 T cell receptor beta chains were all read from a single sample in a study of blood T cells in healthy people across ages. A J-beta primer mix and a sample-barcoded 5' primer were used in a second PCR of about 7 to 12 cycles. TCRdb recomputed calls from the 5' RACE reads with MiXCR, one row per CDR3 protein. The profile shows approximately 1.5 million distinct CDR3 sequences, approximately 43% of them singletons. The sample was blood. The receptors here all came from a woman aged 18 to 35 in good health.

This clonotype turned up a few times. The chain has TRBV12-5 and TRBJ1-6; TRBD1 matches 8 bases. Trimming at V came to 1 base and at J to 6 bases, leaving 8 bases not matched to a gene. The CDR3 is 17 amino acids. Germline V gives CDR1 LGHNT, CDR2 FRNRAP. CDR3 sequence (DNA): TGTGCTAGTGGTTTGGGTCACAGGGGGATCTCTAATTCACCCCTCCACTTT. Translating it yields CASGLGHRGISNSPLHF.

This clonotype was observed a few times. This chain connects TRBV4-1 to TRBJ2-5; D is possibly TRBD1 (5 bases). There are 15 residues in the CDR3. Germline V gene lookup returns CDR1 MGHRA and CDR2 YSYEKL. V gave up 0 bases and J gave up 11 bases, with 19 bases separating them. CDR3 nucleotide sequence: TGCGCCAGCAGCCAAGAAGGCTCAGGGTTAACGAAACAGTACTTC. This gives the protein CASSQEGSGLTKQYF.

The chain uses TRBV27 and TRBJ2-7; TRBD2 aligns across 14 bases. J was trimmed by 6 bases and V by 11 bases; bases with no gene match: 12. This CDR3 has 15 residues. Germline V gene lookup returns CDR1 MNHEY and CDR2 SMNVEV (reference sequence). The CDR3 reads CAQPRLAGGSIEQYF. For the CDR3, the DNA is TGTGCCCAGCCCAGACTAGCGGGAGGGTCAATCGAGCAGTACTTC.

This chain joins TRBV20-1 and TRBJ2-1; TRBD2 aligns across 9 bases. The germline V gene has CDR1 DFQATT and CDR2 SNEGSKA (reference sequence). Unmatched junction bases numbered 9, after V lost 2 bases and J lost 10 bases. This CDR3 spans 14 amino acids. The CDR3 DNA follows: TGCAGTGCTAGACATAGCGGGAGAAGGTGGGAGCAGTTCTTC. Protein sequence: CSARHSGRRWEQFF.

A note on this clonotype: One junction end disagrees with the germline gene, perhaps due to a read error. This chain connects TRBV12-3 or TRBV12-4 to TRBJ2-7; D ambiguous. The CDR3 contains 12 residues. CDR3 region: CTSSALSYEQYF. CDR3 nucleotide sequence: TGTACCAGCAGTGCCCTCTCCTACGAGCAGTACTTC.

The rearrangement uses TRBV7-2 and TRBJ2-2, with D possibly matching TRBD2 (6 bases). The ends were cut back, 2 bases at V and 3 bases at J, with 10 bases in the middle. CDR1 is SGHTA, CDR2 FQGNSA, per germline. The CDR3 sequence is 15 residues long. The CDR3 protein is CASSLWGDYTGELFF. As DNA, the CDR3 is TGTGCCAGCAGCTTATGGGGGGATTACACCGGGGAGCTGTTTTTT.

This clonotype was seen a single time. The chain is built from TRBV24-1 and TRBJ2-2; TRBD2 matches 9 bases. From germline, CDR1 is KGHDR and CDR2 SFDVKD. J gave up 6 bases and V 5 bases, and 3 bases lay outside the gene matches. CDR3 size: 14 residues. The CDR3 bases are TGTGCCACCAGTGGGTTAGCGGGAGCCGGGGAGCTGTTTTTT. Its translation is CATSGLAGAGELFF.

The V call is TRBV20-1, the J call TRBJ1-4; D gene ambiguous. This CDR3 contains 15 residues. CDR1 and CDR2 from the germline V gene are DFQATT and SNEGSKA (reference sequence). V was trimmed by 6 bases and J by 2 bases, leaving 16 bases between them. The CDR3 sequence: CSATSTMSTNEKLFF. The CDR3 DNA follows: TGCAGTGCAACTTCCACCATGTCCACTAATGAAAAACTGTTTTTT.

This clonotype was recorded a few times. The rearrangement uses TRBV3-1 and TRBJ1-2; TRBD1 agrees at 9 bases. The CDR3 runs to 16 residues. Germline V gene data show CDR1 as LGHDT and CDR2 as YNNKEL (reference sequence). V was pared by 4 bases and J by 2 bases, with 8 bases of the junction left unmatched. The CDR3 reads CASSRRTGVVNYGYTF. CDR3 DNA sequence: TGTGCCAGCAGCCGAAGGACAGGGGTCGTGAACTATGGCTACACCTTC.

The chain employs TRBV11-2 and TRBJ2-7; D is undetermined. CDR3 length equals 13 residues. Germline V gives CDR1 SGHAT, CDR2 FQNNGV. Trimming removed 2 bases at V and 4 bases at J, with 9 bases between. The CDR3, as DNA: TGTGCCAGCAGCTTATTCACCCTTTACGAGCAGTACTTC. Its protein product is CASSLFTLYEQYF.

CDR3 in amino acids: CATQERVTDTQYF. The DNA of the CDR3 is TGTGCCACCCAGGAAAGGGTCACAGATACGCAGTATTTT. V gene TRBV2 combines with J gene TRBJ2-3; D remains ambiguous. V lost 10 bases and J 2 bases, leaving 13 bases between the germline ends. CDR3 length equals 13 residues. Germline V gives CDR1 SNHLY, CDR2 FYNNEI.

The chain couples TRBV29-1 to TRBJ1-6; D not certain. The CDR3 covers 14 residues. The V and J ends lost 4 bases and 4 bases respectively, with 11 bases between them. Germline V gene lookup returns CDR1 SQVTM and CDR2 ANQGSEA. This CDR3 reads CSVASEQYNSPLHF. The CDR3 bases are TGCAGCGTTGCCTCTGAACAGTATAATTCACCCCTCCACTTT.

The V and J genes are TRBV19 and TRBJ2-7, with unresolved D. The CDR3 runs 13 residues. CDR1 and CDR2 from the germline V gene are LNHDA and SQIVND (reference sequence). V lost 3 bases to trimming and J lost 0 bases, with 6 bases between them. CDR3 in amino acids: CASSMASSYEQYF. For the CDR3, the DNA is TGTGCCAGTAGTATGGCATCCTCCTACGAGCAGTACTTC.

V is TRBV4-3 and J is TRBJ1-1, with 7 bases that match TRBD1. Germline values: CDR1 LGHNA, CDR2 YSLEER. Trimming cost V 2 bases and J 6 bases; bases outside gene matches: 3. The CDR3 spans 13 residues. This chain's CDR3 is CASSQIQGSEAFF. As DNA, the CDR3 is TGCGCCAGCAGCCAAATACAGGGGTCTGAAGCTTTCTTT.

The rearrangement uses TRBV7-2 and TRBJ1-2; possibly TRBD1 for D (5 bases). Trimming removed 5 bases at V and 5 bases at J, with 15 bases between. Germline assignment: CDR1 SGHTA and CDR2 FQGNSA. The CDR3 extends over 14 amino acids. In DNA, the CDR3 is TGTGCCAGCAGCAAATCCGGGGGGTTTTATGGCTACACCTTC. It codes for CASSKSGGFYGYTF. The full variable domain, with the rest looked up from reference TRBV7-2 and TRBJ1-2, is GAGVSQSPSNKVTEKGKDVELRCDPISGHTALYWYRQSLGQGLEFLIYFQGNSAPDKSGLPSDRFSAERTGGSVSTLTIQRTQQEDSAVYLCASSKSGGFYGYTFGSGTRLTVV.

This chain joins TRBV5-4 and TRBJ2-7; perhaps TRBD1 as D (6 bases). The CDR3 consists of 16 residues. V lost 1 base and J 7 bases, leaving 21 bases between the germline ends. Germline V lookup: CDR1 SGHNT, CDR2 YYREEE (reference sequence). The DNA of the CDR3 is TGTGCCAGCAGCTTGCCTGAGAACAGGGAAGACCATGAGCAGTACTTC. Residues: CASSLPENREDHEQYF. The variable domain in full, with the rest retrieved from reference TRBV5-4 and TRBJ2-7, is ETGVTQSPTHLIKTRGQQVTLRCSSQSGHNTVSWYQQALGQGPQFIFQYYREEENGRGNFPPRFSGLQFPNYSSELNVNALELDDSALYLCASSLPENREDHEQYFGPGTRLTVT.

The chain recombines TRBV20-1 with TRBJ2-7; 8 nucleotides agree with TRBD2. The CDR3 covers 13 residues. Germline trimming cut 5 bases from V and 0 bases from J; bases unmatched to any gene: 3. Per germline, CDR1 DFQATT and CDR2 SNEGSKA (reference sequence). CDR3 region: CSAGSGNSYEQYF. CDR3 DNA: TGCAGTGCTGGTAGCGGGAACTCCTACGAGCAGTACTTC.

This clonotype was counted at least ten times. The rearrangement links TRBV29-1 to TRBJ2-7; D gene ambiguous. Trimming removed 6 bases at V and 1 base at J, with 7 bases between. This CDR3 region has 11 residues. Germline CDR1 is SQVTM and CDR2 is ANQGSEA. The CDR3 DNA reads TGCAGCGTCGCAGATTCCTACGAGCAGTACTTC. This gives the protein CSVADSYEQYF.

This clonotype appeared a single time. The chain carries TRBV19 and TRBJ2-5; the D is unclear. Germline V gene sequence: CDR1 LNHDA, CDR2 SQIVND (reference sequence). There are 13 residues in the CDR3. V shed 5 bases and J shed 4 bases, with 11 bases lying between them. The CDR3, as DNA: TGTGCCAGTAGTTCCCTTGGGCTAGAGACCCAGTACTTC. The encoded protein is CASSSLGLETQYF.

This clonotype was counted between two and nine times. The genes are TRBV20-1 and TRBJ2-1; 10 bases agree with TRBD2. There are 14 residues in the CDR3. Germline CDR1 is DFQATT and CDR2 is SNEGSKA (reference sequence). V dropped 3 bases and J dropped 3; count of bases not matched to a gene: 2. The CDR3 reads CSASLAGVYNEQFF. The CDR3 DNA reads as TGCAGTGCTAGTCTAGCGGGAGTCTACAATGAGCAGTTCTTC.

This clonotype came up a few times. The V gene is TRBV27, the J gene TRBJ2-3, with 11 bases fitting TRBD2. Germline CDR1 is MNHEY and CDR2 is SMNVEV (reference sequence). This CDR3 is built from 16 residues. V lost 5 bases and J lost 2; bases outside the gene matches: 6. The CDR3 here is CASSTLAGGNTDTQYF. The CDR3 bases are TGTGCCAGCAGTACCTTAGCGGGGGGGAACACAGATACGCAGTATTTT.

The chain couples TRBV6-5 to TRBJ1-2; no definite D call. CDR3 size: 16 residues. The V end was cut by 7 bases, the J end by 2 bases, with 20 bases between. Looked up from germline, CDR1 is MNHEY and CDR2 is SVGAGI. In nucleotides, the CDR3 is TGTGCCAGCACGCTCTTTGCTACCGGGCAGAACTATGGCTACACCTTC. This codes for CASTLFATGQNYGYTF.

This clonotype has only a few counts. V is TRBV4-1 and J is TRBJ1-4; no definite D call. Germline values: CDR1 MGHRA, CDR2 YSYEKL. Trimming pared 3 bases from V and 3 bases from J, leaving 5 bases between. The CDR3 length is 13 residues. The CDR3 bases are TGCGCCAGCAGCCAGACGCCTAATGAAAAACTGTTTTTT. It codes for CASSQTPNEKLFF.

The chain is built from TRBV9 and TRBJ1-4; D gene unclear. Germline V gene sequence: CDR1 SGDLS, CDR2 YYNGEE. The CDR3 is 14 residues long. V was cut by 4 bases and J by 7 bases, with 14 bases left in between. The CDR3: CASSPPGGIEKLFF. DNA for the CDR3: TGTGCCAGCAGCCCGCCGGGAGGGATTGAAAAACTGTTTTTT.

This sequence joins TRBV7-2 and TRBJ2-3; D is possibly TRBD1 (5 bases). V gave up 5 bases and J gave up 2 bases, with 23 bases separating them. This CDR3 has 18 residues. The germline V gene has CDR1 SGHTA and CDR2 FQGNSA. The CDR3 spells CASSPRYRTRLDTDTQYF. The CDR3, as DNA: TGTGCCAGCAGCCCCAGATACAGGACCCGCCTGGACACAGATACGCAGTATTTT.